This T cell receptor beta chain was documented in a study of T cells in Graves' hyperthyroidism and ophthalmopathy. About the study: Peripheral blood was collected at initial diagnosis, before any treatment. Study-level findings and limits: Appearing also in blood were most of the thyroid clonotypes expanded above 0.001.

V lost 0 bases to trimming and J lost 7 bases, with 19 bases between them. Germline lookup yields CDR1 DFQATT and CDR2 SNEGSKA (reference sequence). The CDR3 length is 16 residues. This clonotype was detected many times. Antigen unknown. What was amplified from RNA transcripts were TCR beta CDR3 regions. First-round RT-PCR targeting the TCR CDR3 was performed with the HTBI primer set. TCRdb re-derived calls from the multiplex PCR reads in MiXCR, one entry per CDR3 protein. The table records almost 350,000 distinct CDR3 sequences, 15% to 20% of them present only once. Reasons for excluding patients were uncontrolled infection, other autoimmune disease, pregnancy or lactation.

The sequenced sample consisted of blood. This sequence joins TRBV20-1 and TRBJ1-5; D might be TRBD1 (6 bases). This TCR was recovered from a woman aged 40 to 50 with Graves' ophthalmopathy. The CDR3 nucleotides are TGCAGTGCTAGAGATTGGGACAACGGAGTAGAGCAGCCCCAGCATTTT. It specifies CSARDWDNGVEQPQHF.